What follows is one T cell receptor beta chain and its context. What it binds is not known. PCR primers comprised 60 Vbeta and 13 Jbeta primers. Only in-frame clones appear in the TCRdb table, and some are missing; sequencing was by immunoSEQ multiplex PCR. Among some 220,000 clones listed, more than 70% were seen once. The sample comes from a study of cytomegalovirus exposure and HLA in healthy donors. Study details: Unique TCR beta sequences numbering some 110 million came from 150 million to 200 million T cells in an earlier analysis.

Study conclusions and caveats: A later analysis linked fewer than 20,000 TCR beta sequences to HLA alleles at 0.05 false discovery rate. The investigators catalogued 150 to 200 TCR beta chains as cytomegalovirus-associated.

The specimen was PBMCs. The receptor's source is a boy aged 5-17 years in good health and CMV-seronegative.

Here the CDR3 reads CASSSQGRREKLFF. CDR3 DNA: TGTGCCAGCAGCTCACAGGGGCGACGGGAAAAACTGTTTTTT. V gene TRBV7-9 combines with J gene TRBJ1-4; 7 bases agree with TRBD1. This CDR3 has 14 residues. After removal of 4 bases from V and 8 bases from J, the junction contained 7 bases not matched to a gene. The germline CDR1 and CDR2 sequences are SEHNR and FQNEAQ (reference sequence).